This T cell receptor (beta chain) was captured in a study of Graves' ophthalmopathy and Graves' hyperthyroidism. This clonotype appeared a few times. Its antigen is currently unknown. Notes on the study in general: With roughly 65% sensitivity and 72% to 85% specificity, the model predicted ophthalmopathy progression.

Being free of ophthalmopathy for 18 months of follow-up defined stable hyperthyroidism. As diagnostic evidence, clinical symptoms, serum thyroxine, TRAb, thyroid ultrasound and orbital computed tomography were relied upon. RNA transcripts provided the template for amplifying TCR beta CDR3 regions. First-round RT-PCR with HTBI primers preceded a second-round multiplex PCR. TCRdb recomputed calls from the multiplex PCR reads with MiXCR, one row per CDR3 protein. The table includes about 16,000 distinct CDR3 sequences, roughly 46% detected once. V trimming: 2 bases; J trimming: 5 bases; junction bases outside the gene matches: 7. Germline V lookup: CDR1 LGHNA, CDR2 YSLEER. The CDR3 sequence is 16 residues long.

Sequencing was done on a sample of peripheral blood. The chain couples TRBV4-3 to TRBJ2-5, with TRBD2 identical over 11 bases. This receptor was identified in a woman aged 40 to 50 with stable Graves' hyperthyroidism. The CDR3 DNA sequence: TGCGCCAGCAGCCAACGGACTAGCGGGCCTTTCGAGACCCAGTACTTC. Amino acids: CASSQRTSGPFETQYF.